This T cell receptor beta chain originates from a study of blood T cell repertoires in COVID-19. Of note for this clone: A junction end diverges from the germline sequence, so it may reflect a read error.

Data came from immunoSEQ multiplex PCR; TCRdb stores just in-frame clones and leaves some out. This sample yields approximately 61,000 clones, of which around 81% are seen a single time; 5% to 6% belongs to the top ten. The CDR3 covers 12 residues. Germline loops: CDR1 SSHAT, CDR2 FNYEAQ (reference sequence). The sample consisted of peripheral blood. The sequence was obtained from a man aged 65 to 79 with acute or convalescent COVID-19. The chain combines TRBV7-7 with TRBJ2-5; possible D gene TRBD2, 6 bases. In DNA form, the CDR3 reads TGTGCTAGCAGCTTAGACGGGGGTGCCCAGTACTTC. Translation: CASSLDGGAQYF.